This T cell receptor (beta chain) is from a study of neoadjuvant anti-PD-1 for oral cavity cancer. Study-level background: Most patients had three to four biweekly doses of 3 mg/kg nivolumab before resection. Patients without progression received a fourth nivolumab dose around day 43, then surgical resection on days 50-56. General study findings and limits: Higher pretreatment blood Treg/Th17 ratios correlated with higher pretreatment blood and lower post-treatment tumor TCRbeta clonality.

A remark on this clone: Its antigen remains unidentified.

Profiling relied on immunoSEQ multiplex PCR, and the TCRdb table lists in-frame clones only, not all of them. The sample lists around 68,000 clones, roughly nine tenths seen once, with around 2.6% in the top ten. Time point denoted: after neoadjuvant nivolumab, at surgical resection. The patients had HPV-negative, locally advanced oral cavity squamous cell carcinoma. Trimming removed 0 bases from V and 1 base from J; junction bases left unmatched: 5. CDR1 LNHNV and CDR2 YYDKDF come from the germline V gene (reference sequence). The CDR3 loop spans 16 amino acids. The rearrangement joins TRBV15 to TRBJ2-7; 8 nucleotides line up with TRBD2. This sequence originates from a person aged 40-85 years with oral cavity squamous cell carcinoma. The sequencing here drew on PBMCs, taken after nivolumab (anti-PD-1) treatment. The DNA for the CDR3 is TGTGCCACCAGCAGAGATAGGGCTAGCGGGTCCTACGAGCAGTACTTC. It translates to CATSRDRASGSYEQYF.